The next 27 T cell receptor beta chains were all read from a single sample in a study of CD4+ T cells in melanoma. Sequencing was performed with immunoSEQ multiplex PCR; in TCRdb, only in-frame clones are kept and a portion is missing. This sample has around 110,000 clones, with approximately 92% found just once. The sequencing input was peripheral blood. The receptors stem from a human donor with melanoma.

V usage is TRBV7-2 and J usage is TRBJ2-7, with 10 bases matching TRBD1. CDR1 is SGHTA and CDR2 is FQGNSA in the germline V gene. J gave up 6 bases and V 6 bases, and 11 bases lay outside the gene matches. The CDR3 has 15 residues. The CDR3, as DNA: TGTGCCAGCAGTCTTGACAGGACAGGGGGGTTCGAGCAGTACTTC. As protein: CASSLDRTGGFEQYF.

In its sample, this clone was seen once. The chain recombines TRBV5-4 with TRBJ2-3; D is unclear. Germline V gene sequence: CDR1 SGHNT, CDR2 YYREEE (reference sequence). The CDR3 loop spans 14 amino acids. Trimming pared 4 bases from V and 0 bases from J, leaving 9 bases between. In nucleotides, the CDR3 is TGTGCCAGCAGCCCTATGTTAAGCACAGATACGCAGTATTTT. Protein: CASSPMLSTDTQYF.

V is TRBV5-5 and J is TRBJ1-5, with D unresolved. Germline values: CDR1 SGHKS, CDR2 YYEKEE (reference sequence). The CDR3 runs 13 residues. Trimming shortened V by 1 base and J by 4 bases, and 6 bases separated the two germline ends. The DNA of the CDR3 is TGTGCCAGCAGCTTGACAGTTAATCAGCCCCAGCATTTT. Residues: CASSLTVNQPQHF.

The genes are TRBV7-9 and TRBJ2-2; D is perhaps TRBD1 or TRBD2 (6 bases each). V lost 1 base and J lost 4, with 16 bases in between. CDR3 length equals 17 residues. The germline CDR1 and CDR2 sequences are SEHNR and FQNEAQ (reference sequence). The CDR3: CASSLVGGVSFTGELFF. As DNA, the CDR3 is TGTGCCAGCAGCTTAGTCGGGGGCGTTAGTTTCACCGGGGAGCTGTTTTTT. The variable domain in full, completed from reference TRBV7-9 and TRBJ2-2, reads DTGVSQNPRHKITKRGQNVTFRCDPISEHNRLYWYRQTLGQGPEFLTYFQNEAQLEKSRLLSDRFSAERPKGSFSTLEIQRTEQGDSAMYLCASSLVGGVSFTGELFFGEGSRLTVL.

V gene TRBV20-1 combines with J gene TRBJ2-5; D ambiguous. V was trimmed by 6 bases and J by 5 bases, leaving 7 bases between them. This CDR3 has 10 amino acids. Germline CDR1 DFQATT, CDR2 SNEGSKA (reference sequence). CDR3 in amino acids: CSADFETQYF. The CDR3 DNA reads TGCAGTGCCGATTTCGAGACCCAGTACTTC.

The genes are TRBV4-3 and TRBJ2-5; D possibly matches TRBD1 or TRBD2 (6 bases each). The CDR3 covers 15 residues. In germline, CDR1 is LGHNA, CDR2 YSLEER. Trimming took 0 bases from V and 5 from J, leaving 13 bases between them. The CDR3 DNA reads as TGCGCCAGCAGCCAAGAGGGTCGGGGGCTGGAGACCCAGTACTTC. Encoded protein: CASSQEGRGLETQYF.

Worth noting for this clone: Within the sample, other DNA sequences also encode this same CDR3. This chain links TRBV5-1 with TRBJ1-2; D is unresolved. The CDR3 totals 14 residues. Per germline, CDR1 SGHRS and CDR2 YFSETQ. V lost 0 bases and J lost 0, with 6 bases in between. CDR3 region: CASSLESPNYGYTF. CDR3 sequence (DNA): TGCGCCAGCAGCTTGGAGTCGCCTAACTATGGCTACACCTTC.

This CDR3 is CASSPLVGADTEAFF. CDR3 bases: TGTGCCAGCTCACCCCTAGTAGGGGCGGACACTGAAGCTTTCTTT. The chain links TRBV18 to TRBJ1-1; tentative D call: TRBD1 (5 bases). The germline V gene has CDR1 KGHSH and CDR2 LQKENI. This CDR3 is built from 15 residues. Deletions cut 3 bases from V and 3 bases from J, with 14 bases between. Combining the CDR3 with reference TRBV18 and TRBJ1-1 gives the whole variable domain NAGVMQNPRHLVRRRGQEARLRCSPMKGHSHVYWYRQLPEEGLKFMVYLQKENIIDESGMPKERFSAEFPKEGPSILRIQQVVRGDSAAYFCASSPLVGADTEAFFGQGTRLTVV.

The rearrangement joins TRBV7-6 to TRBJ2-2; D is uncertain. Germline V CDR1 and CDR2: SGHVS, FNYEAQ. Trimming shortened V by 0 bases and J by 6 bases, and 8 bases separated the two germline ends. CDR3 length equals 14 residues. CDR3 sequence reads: CASSLALGAGELFF. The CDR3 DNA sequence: TGTGCCAGCAGCTTAGCGCTTGGAGCCGGGGAGCTGTTTTTT. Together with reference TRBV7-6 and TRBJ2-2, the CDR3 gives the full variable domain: GAGVSQSPRYKVTKRGQDVALRCDPISGHVSLYWYRQALGQGPEFLTYFNYEAQQDKSGLPNDRFSAERPEGSISTLTIQRTEQRDSAMYRCASSLALGAGELFFGEGSRLTVL.

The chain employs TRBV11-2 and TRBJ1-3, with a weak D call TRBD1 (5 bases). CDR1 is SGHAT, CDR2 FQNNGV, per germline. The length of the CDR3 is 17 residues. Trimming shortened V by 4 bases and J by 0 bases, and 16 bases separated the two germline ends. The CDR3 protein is CASSSAAGGSSGNTIYF. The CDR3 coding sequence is TGTGCCAGCAGCTCAGCAGCGGGGGGTAGCTCTGGAAACACCATATATTTT. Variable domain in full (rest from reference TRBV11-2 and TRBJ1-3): EAGVAQSPRYKIIEKRQSVAFWCNPISGHATLYWYQQILGQGPKLLIQFQNNGVVDDSQLPKDRFSAERLKGVDSTLKIQPAKLEDSAVYLCASSSAAGGSSGNTIYFGEGSWLTVV.

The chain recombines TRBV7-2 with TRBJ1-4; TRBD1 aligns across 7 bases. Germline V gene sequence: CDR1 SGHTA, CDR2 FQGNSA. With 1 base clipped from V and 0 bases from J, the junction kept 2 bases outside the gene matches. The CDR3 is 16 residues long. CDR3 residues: CASSLVQGATNEKLFF. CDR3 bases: TGTGCCAGCAGCTTAGTCCAGGGGGCAACTAATGAAAAACTGTTTTTT.

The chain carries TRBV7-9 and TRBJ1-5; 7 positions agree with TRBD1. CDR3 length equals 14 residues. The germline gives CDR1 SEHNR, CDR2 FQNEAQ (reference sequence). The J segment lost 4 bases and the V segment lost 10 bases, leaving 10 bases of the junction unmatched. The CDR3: CATAKGDRNQPQHF. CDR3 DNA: TGTGCCACCGCCAAGGGGGACAGAAATCAGCCCCAGCATTTT. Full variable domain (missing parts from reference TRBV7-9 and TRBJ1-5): DTGVSQNPRHKITKRGQNVTFRCDPISEHNRLYWYRQTLGQGPEFLTYFQNEAQLEKSRLLSDRFSAERPKGSFSTLEIQRTEQGDSAMYLCATAKGDRNQPQHFGDGTRLSIL.

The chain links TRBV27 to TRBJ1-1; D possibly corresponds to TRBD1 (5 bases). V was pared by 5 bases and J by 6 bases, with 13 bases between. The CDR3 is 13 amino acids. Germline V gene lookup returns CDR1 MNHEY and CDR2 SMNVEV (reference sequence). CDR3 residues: CASSIGGLAEAFF. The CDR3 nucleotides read TGTGCCAGCAGTATCGGGGGACTCGCTGAAGCTTTCTTT.

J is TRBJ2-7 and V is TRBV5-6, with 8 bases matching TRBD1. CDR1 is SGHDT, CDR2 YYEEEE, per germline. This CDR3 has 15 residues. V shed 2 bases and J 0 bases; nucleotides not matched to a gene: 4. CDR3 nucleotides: TGTGCCAGCAGCTTCGGGACAGGAAGCTCCTACGAGCAGTACTTC. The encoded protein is CASSFGTGSSYEQYF.

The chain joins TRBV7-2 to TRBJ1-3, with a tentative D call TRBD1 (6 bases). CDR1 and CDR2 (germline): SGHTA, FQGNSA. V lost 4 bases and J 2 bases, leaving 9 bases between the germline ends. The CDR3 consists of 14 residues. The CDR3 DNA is TGTGCCAGCAGCTACAGGGACCCTGGAAACACCATATATTTT. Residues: CASSYRDPGNTIYF.

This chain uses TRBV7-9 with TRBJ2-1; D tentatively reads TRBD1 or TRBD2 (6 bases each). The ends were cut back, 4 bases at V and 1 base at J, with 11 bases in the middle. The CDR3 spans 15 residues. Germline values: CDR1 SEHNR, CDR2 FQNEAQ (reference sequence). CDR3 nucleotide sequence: TGTGCCAGCAGCTCGCAAGGGGGGTCCTACAATGAGCAGTTCTTC. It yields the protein CASSSQGGSYNEQFF.

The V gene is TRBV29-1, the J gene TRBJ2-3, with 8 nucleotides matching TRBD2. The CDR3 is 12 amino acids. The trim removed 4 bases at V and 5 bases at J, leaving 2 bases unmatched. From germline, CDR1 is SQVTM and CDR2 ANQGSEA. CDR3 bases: TGCAGCGTTGGTCGGGAGGGAGATACGCAGTATTTT. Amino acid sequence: CSVGREGDTQYF.

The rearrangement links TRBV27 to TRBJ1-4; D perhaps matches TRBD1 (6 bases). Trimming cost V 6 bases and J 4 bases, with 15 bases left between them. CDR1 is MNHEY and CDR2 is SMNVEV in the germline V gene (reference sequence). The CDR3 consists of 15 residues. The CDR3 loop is CASSPRDTRNEKLFF. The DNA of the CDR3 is TGTGCCAGCAGCCCCCGGGACACCCGTAATGAAAAACTGTTTTTT.

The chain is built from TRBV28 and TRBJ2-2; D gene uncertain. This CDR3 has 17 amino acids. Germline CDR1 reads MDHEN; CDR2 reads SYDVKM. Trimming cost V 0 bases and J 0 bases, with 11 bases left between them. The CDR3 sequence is CASSLWSGIPNTGELFF. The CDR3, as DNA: TGTGCCAGCAGTTTATGGTCAGGCATACCGAACACCGGGGAGCTGTTTTTT. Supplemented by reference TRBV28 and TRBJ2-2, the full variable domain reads DVKVTQSSRYLVKRTGEKVFLECVQDMDHENMFWYRQDPGLGLRLIYFSYDVKMKEKGDIPEGYSVSREKKERFSLILESASTNQTSMYLCASSLWSGIPNTGELFFGEGSRLTVL.

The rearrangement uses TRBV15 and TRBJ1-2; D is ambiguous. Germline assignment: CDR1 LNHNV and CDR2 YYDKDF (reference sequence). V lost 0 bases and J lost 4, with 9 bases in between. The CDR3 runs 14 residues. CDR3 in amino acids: CATSRDLQSYGYTF. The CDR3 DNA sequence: TGTGCCACCAGCAGAGATTTACAGAGCTATGGCTACACCTTC.

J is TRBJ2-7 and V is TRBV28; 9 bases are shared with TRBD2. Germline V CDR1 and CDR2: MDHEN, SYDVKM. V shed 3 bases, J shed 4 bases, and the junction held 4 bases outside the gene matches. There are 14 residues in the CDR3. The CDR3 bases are TGTGCCAGCAGTTTTAGCGGGAGAGATTACGAGCAGTACTTC. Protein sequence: CASSFSGRDYEQYF.

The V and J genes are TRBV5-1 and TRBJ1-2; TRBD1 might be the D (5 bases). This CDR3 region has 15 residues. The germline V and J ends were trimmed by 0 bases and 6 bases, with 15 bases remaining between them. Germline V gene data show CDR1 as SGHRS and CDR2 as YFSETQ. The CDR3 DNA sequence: TGCGCCAGCAGCTTGGGCTCGGGGGGGTACAATGGCTACACCTTC. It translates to CASSLGSGGYNGYTF. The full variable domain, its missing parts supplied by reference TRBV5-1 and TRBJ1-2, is KAGVTQTPRYLIKTRGQQVTLSCSPISGHRSVSWYQQTPGQGLQFLFEYFSETQRNKGNFPGRFSGRQFSNSRSEMNVSTLELGDSALYLCASSLGSGGYNGYTFGSGTRLTVV.

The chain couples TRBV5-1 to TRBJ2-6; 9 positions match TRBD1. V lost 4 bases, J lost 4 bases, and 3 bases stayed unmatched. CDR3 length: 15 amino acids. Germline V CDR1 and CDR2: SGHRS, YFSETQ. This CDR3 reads CASSRTGAGANVLTF. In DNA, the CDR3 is TGCGCCAGCAGCCGGACAGGGGCGGGGGCCAACGTCCTGACTTTC.

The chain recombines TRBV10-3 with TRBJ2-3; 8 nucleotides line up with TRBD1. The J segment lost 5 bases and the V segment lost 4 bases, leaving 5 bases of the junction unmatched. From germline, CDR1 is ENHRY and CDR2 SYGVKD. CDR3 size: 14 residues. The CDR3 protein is CAISAQGAGDTQYF. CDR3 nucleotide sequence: TGTGCCATCAGTGCGCAGGGGGCAGGAGATACGCAGTATTTT.

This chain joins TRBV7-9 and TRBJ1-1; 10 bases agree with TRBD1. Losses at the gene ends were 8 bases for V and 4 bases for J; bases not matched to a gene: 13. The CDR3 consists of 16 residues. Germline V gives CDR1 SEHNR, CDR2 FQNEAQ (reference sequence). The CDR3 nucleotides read TGTGCCAGCTTTCCGGGACAGGGGAGGTTGGGCACTGAAGCTTTCTTT. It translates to CASFPGQGRLGTEAFF.

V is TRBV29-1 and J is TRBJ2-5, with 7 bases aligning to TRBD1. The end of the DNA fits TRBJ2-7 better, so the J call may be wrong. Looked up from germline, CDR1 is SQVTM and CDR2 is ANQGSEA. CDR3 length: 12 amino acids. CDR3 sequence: CSTKTGRYEQYF. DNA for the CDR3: TGCAGCACAAAGACAGGGCGCTACGAGCAGTACTTC.

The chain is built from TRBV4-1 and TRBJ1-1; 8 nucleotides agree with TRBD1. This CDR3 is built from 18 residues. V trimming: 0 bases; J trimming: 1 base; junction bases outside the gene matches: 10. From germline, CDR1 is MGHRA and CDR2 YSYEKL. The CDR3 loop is CASSQDLQGAGTNTEAFF. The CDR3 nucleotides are TGCGCCAGCAGCCAAGATCTGCAGGGGGCCGGGACGAACACTGAAGCTTTCTTT.